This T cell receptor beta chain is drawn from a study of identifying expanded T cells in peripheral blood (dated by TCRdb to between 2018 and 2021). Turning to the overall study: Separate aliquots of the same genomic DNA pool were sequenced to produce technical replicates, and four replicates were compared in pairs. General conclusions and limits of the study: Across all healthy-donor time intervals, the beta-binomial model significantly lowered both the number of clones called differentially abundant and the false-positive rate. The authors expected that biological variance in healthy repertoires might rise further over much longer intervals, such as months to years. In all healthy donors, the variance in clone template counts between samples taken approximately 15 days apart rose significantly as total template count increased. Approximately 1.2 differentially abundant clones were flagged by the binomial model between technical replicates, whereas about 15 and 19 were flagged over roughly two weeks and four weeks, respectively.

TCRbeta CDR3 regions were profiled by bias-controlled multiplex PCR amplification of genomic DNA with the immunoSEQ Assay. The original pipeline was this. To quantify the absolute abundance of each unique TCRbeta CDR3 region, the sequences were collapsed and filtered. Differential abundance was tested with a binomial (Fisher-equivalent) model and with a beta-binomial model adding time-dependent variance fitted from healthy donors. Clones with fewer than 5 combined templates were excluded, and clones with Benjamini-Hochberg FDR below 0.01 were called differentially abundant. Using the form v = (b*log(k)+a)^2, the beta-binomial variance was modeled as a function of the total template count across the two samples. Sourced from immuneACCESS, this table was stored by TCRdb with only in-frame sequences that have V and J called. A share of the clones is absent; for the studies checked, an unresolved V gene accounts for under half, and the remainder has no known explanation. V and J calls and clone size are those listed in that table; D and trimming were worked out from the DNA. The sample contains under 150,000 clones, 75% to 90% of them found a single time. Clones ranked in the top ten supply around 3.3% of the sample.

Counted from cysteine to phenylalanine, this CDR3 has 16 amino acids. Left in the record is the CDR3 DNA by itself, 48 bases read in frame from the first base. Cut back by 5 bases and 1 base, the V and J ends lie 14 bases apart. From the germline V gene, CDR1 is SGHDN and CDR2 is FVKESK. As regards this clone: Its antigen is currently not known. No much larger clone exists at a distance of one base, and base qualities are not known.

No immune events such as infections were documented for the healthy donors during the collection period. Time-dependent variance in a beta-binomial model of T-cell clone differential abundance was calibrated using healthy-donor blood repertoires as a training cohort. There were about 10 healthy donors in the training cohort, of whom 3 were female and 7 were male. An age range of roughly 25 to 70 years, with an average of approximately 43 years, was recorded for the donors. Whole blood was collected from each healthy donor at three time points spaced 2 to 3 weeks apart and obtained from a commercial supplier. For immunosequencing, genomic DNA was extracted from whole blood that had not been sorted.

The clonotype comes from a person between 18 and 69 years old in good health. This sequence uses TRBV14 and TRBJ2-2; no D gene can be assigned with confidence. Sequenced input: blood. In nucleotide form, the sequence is TGTGCCAGCAGCGGCATCCCGAGGTTGAACACCGGGGAGCTGTTTTTT. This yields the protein CASSGIPRLNTGELFF.